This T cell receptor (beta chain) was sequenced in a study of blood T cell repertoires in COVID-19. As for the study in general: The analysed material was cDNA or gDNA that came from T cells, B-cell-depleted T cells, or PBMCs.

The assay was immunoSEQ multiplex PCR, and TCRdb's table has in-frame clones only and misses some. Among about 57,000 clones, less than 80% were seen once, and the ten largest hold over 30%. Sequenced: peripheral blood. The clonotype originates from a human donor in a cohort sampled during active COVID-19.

CDR3 sequence reads: CASSQPLRGLNTEAFF. CDR3 DNA sequence: TGTGCCAGCAGCCAACCTCTTAGGGGGTTGAACACTGAAGCTTTCTTT. This sequence joins TRBV14 and TRBJ1-1, with D possibly being TRBD1 (6 bases). V dropped 2 bases and J dropped 0 bases, with 13 bases sitting between them. The CDR3 contains 16 residues. Germline V gene lookup returns CDR1 SGHDN and CDR2 FVKESK.